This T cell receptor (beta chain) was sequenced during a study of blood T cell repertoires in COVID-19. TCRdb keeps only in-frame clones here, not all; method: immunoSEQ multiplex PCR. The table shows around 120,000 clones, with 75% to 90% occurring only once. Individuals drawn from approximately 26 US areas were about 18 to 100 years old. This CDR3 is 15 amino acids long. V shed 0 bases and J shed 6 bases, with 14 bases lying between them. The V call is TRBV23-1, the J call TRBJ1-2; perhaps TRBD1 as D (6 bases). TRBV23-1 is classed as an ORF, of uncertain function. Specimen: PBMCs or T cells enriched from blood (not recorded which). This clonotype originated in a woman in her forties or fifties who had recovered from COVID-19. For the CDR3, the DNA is TGCGCCAGCAGTCAATCATGGAGGGGGGGGAATGGCTACACCTTC. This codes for CASSQSWRGGNGYTF.